The present entry profiles one T cell receptor beta chain with its context. At one boundary the junction diverges from the germline segment, which might be a read error. This sample was taken from a study of blood T cell repertoires in COVID-19. The data were produced by immunoSEQ multiplex PCR, yet TCRdb's version contains in-frame clones alone and is incomplete. The sample comprises around 260,000 clones, about 89% of which are singletons, and around a tenth rests with the top ten. Per the germline V gene, CDR1 is MNHNS and CDR2 is SASEGT. The CDR3 covers 17 residues. Sequencing input: peripheral blood. The source of this sequence is a man aged 35 to 55 who had recovered from COVID-19. The genes are TRBV6-1 and TRBJ2-3; 11 positions agree with TRBD2. The CDR3 region is CASSKATLAGGPDTQYF. The CDR3 DNA follows: TGTGCCAGCAGTAAAGCTACTTTAGCGGGGGGGCCAGATACGCAGTATTTT.